The 4 T cell receptor beta chains below all came from one sample that was sequenced in a study of T-cell memory formation after mild COVID-19. MiXCR, run by TCRdb on the 5' RACE reads, gives a single entry per CDR3 protein. The data hold 350,000 to 500,000 distinct CDR3 sequences, with under 20% observed a single time. Sequenced input: PBMCs or a T cell subset sorted from them (not recorded which). Receptors originate from a man between 18 and 29 years old who had mild COVID-19 (a few samples of this study predate the infection). Cell type and time point are not known.

This clonotype was seen a few times. The junction shows a germline mismatch at one end, possibly a read error. The CDR3 is CASSRDRLSIDTQYF. CDR3 DNA sequence: TGCGCCAGCAGCCGGGACAGGCTTAGCATAGATACGCAGTATTTT. The chain has TRBV5-1 and TRBJ2-3, with 8 bases aligning to TRBD1. CDR3 length equals 15 residues. Germline CDR1 and CDR2: SGHRS and YFSETQ.

The chain is built from TRBV3-1 and TRBJ2-5; D remains ambiguous. CDR3 length: 13 amino acids. Germline CDR1 LGHDT, CDR2 YNNKEL (reference sequence). The ends were cut back, 1 base at V and 7 bases at J, with 10 bases in the middle. CDR3: CASSQAAVGTQYF. The DNA of the CDR3 is TGTGCCAGCAGCCAAGCGGCGGTCGGGACCCAGTACTTC.

The J gene is TRBJ2-5, the V gene TRBV20-1; D tentatively reads TRBD1 or TRBD2 (6 bases each). V was clipped by 0 bases and J by 5 bases, with 13 bases between them. The CDR3 has 14 residues. Germline-derived CDR1 and CDR2 are DFQATT and SNEGSKA (reference sequence). CDR3 region: CSARDPGASETQYF. The CDR3 DNA follows: TGCAGTGCTAGAGATCCGGGGGCCTCGGAGACCCAGTACTTC.

The table lists this clonotype with many counts. The genes are TRBV5-1 and TRBJ2-1; D is ambiguous. V was cut by 0 bases and J by 10 bases, with 11 bases left in between. This CDR3 is 13 amino acids long. Germline assignment: CDR1 SGHRS and CDR2 YFSETQ. CDR3 residues: CASSLGLIFEQFF. Here the CDR3 DNA reads TGCGCCAGCAGCTTGGGGCTTATCTTCGAGCAGTTCTTC.